This is a list of T cell receptor beta chains from one sample in a study of blood T cell repertoires in COVID-19. TCRdb keeps only in-frame clones here, not all; method: immunoSEQ multiplex PCR. The sample carries a few hundred thousand clones, over 80% recorded once. Sequenced sample: peripheral blood. These receptors came from a woman between 65 and 79 years old with COVID-19, enrolled during active disease. CDR3s include the opening cysteine and the closing phenylalanine or tryptophan. The order of the fields is J gene, clone size, D gene, V gene, CDR3 DNA, CDR3 protein. A D gene is named only where the DNA matches it firmly. Clone size is not always given. Where it is, it says once, few, many or a class for expanded clones.

TRBJ1-2	-	-	TRBV5-1	TGCGCCAGCAGCTTGTACGGCGGTGGGAACTATGGCTACACCTTC	CASSLYGGGNYGYTF
TRBJ1-1	-	-	TRBV6-4	TGTGCCAGCAGTGAGACAGACTACACTGAAGCTTTCTTT	CASSETDYTEAFF
TRBJ2-1	-	TRBD2	TRBV9	TGTGCCAGCAGCTTACGTTCATACATAGCGGGAGGGTCCTACAATGAGCAGTTCTTC	CASSLRSYIAGGSYNEQFF
TRBJ2-1	-	-	TRBV12-3/TRBV12-4	TGTGCCAGCAGTTTATTGGGCGACAATGAGCAGTTCTTC	CASSLLGDNEQFF
TRBJ2-7	-	TRBD2	TRBV10-3	TGTGCCATCAGTGTCGGTTCCGGTTTACGTCTAGCGGGAACCGAGCAGTACTTC	CAISVGSGLRLAGTEQYF
TRBJ1-2	many	-	TRBV28	TGTGCCAGCAGTTTATCGTTCCAGGCGGGGTCCTATGGCTACACCTTC	CASSLSFQAGSYGYTF
TRBJ1-5	-	TRBD1	TRBV28	TGTGCCAGCAGGGCTGGGACAGTCGTCAATCAGCCCCAGCATTTT	CASRAGTVVNQPQHF
TRBJ2-1	-	-	TRBV7-9	TGTGCCAGCAGCCTGGGACTCAACTTAAACAATGAGCAGTTCTTC	CASSLGLNLNNEQFF
TRBJ1-5	-	TRBD1	TRBV2	TGTGCCAGCAGTCCCCGTGAGGAGGGGGCTTACCAGCCCCAGCATTTT	CASSPREEGAYQPQHF
TRBJ2-7	-	TRBD2	TRBV28	TGTGCCAGCAGTTTAATAGCGGGAGGTCCCTACGAGCAGTACTTC	CASSLIAGGPYEQYF
TRBJ1-4	-	-	TRBV19	TGTGCCAGTACCCAAGGCGGGGTTCCTAATGAAAAACTGTTTTTT	CASTQGGVPNEKLFF
TRBJ2-1	-	TRBD1	TRBV7-9	TGTGCCAGCAGCTTAGACAGGGGAAACAATGAGCAGTTCTTC	CASSLDRGNNEQFF
TRBJ1-5	-	-	TRBV20-1	TGCAGTGCAGGGGGTAGCGAGCCCCAGCATTTT	CSAGGSEPQHF
TRBJ2-7	-	TRBD1	TRBV28	TGTGCCAGCAGACGAGGACAGGGGGCCTACGAGCAGTACTTC	CASRRGQGAYEQYF
TRBJ2-1	-	TRBD2	TRBV5-4	TGTGCCAGCAGCTGGGGAGGGGCGGCTTACAATGAGCAGTTCTTC	CASSWGGAAYNEQFF
TRBJ2-5	once	TRBD2	TRBV5-6	TGTGCCAGCAGCAATTGGGGGGGAGTCCAAGAGACCCAGTACTTC	CASSNWGGVQETQYF
TRBJ1-1	few	-	TRBV19	TGTGCCAGTAGGGCGTTCAGGGGCCCTTCCCTCACTGAAGCTTTCTTT	CASRAFRGPSLTEAFF
TRBJ1-6	-	-	TRBV27	TGTGCCAGCAGTCCACGGGGGGGACGCCGGTATTGGATACCCCTCCACTTT	CASSPRGGRRYWIPLHF
TRBJ1-2	once	-	TRBV5-1	TGCGCCAGCGCTGGAGGCAGAACTAACACTAACTATGGCTACACCTTC	CASAGGRTNTNYGYTF
TRBJ2-5	-	TRBD2	TRBV5-3	TGTGCCAGAAGCTCGTTCTCCGGGAGGAACCAAGAGACCCAGTACTTC	CARSSFSGRNQETQYF
TRBJ2-7	-	TRBD1	TRBV7-2	TGTGCCAGCAGCATAAGACAGGGCTCCTACGAGCAGTACTTC	CASSIRQGSYEQYF
TRBJ2-5	-	TRBD2	TRBV27	TGTGCCAGCAGTAAATTAAGGGTAGCGGGACTATTCCAAGAGACCCAGTACTTC	CASSKLRVAGLFQETQYF
TRBJ1-4	-	TRBD1	TRBV28	TGTGCCAGCAGTCTCTCGACAGGGAGGAGGTTTGCAACTAATGAAAAACTGTTTTTT	CASSLSTGRRFATNEKLFF
TRBJ1-1	once	-	TRBV5-1	TGCGCCAGCAGCTCCAGGGGTTTGACCACTGAAGCTTTCTTT	CASSSRGLTTEAFF
TRBJ1-5	-	-	TRBV18	TGTGCCAGCTCACCCCGGACAGTGGGACAGCCCCAGCATTTT	CASSPRTVGQPQHF
TRBJ2-7	-	-	TRBV7-3	TGTGCCAGCAGCCCATCCTACGAGCAGTACTTC	CASSPSYEQYF
TRBJ2-5	once	-	TRBV19	TGTGCCACCTCACCGGGAAGCCAAGAGACCCAGTACTTC	CATSPGSQETQYF
TRBJ2-1	once	TRBD2	TRBV7-3	TGTGCCAGCAGCTTAATTGGAGGTAGCGGGGGATACAATGAGCAGTTCTTC	CASSLIGGSGGYNEQFF
TRBJ1-3	-	-	TRBV10-3	TGTGCCATCAGTGCAGGTCCTGGAAACACCATATATTTT	CAISAGPGNTIYF
TRBJ1-3	-	-	TRBV4-1	TGCGCCAGCAGCCAAAACCCTATCCCTCAGGGGTCTGGAAACACCATATATTTT	CASSQNPIPQGSGNTIYF
TRBJ1-2	-	-	TRBV27	TGTGCCAGCAGTTTTCGTGGGCTGAACTATGGCTACACCTTC	CASSFRGLNYGYTF
TRBJ1-2	-	-	TRBV6-5	TGTGCCAGCAGTTTAGAACAGGGAGACTATGGCTACACCTTC	CASSLEQGDYGYTF
TRBJ1-3	many	-	TRBV4-1	TGCGCCAGCAGCCAAGGATATTTGGCAGGGCAGTCTGGAAACACCATATATTTT	CASSQGYLAGQSGNTIYF
TRBJ2-3	-	TRBD2	TRBV7-2	TGTGCCAGCAGCTTCTGGCGGGAGGGCCCCGCAGATACGCAGTATTTT	CASSFWREGPADTQYF
TRBJ2-5	-	-	TRBV12-3/TRBV12-4	TGTGCCAGCAGGCACAGGGAAGAGACCCAGTACTTC	CASRHREETQYF